The rows below give T cell receptor beta chains drawn from one sample of a study of T cell responses to AZD1222 COVID-19 vaccine. Profiled with immunoSEQ multiplex PCR; TCRdb holds only in-frame clones, not every one. The table records 150,000 to 200,000 clones, more than 80% of them present only once. The sequencing here drew on peripheral blood, taken on day 0 of AZD1222 vaccination. Receptors originate from an adult in good health. Each CDR3 is given with its conserved first and last residue. D genes are given only for firm matches. Clone size is stated in some rows and not others, as once, few, many or a class when expanded.

CDR3nt,CDR3aa,abundance,d_gene,v_gene,j_gene
TGCGCCAGCAGCCATGAAAGGGGTCCATGGGCCCAGTACTTC,CASSHERGPWAQYF,.,.,TRBV5-1,TRBJ2-5
TGTGCCAGCAGCTTAACGGGGGGCCAGGACGAGCAGTACTTC,CASSLTGGQDEQYF,.,.,TRBV7-9,TRBJ2-7
TGTGCCAGCAGCGTAGAACAGGGGGCTAACTATGGCTACACCTTC,CASSVEQGANYGYTF,.,TRBD1,TRBV9,TRBJ1-2
TGTGCCAGCAGCGTTGGGACTAGCGGGACCGGGGAGCTGTTTTTT,CASSVGTSGTGELFF,.,TRBD2,TRBV6-4,TRBJ2-2
TGTGCCATCAGGCCGGGACAGGGGGCCGAGGGCTACACCTTC,CAIRPGQGAEGYTF,.,TRBD1,TRBV10-3,TRBJ1-2
TGTGCCAGTAGTACTGTCGGGGGACAGGGAACAAACTATGGCTACACCTTC,CASSTVGGQGTNYGYTF,.,TRBD1,TRBV19,TRBJ1-2
TGTGCCAGCAGCCAAGACCAAGAGACCCAGTACTTC,CASSQDQETQYF,once,.,TRBV14,TRBJ2-5
TGTGCCAGCAGCTTGGCAGGACTAGGGTCCTACGAGCAGTACTTC,CASSLAGLGSYEQYF,.,TRBD2,TRBV5-4,TRBJ2-7
TGTGCCAGCTCACCACAGGAGGGACTGGGACAGTTGAACACTGAAGCTTTCTTT,CASSPQEGLGQLNTEAFF,once,TRBD1,TRBV18,TRBJ1-1
TGTGCCAGCAGCTTGGGACTAGCGATTGAGGAGCAGTACTTC,CASSLGLAIEEQYF,.,TRBD2,TRBV7-9,TRBJ2-7
TGCGCCAGCAGCTTGAGCGGACAGGAACTTGGCTACACCTTC,CASSLSGQELGYTF,.,TRBD1,TRBV5-1,TRBJ1-2
TGTGCCTGGAGTGTAACGGGAAACTATGGCTACACCTTC,CAWSVTGNYGYTF,.,.,TRBV30,TRBJ1-2
TGTGCCAGCAGTGAAATGGGGGCAGCAATGTTTTTT,CASSEMGAAMFF,.,.,TRBV6-1,TRBJ2-2
TGTGCTAGTGGTCAAAGGGGTCCCTCGAACACCGGGGAGCTGTTTTTT,CASGQRGPSNTGELFF,.,.,TRBV12-5,TRBJ2-2
TGCGCCAGCAGCTCTGGACAGCAACCAGGGGATAGGTATGGCTACACCTTC,CASSSGQQPGDRYGYTF,.,.,TRBV5-1,TRBJ1-2
TGTGCCAGCTCACCGGACTTAACAGAGACCCAGTACTTC,CASSPDLTETQYF,.,.,TRBV18,TRBJ2-5
TGTGCCAGCAGCTTCGCGGGGACGGCGAACACCGGGGAGCTGTTTTTT,CASSFAGTANTGELFF,few,.,TRBV7-3,TRBJ2-2
TGTGCCAGCAGTTTATCGGGCAGGGGCACAGATACGCAGTATTTT,CASSLSGRGTDTQYF,.,.,TRBV27,TRBJ2-3
TGTGCCAGTTGCACAGGGGAGGGAGTCAATTCACCCCTCCACTTT,CASCTGEGVNSPLHF,.,TRBD1,TRBV19,TRBJ1-6
TGTGCCAGCAGCCAATCCAACACCATATATTTT,CASSQSNTIYF,.,.,TRBV3-1/TRBV3-2,TRBJ1-3
TGTGCCAGTAGTATCTCAGGGTCCCGCACCACATTCCAAGGCTACACCTTC,CASSISGSRTTFQGYTF,.,.,TRBV19,TRBJ1-2
TGTGCCAGCAGCCCCGGAGGTTCTAATGAAAAACTGTTTTTT,CASSPGGSNEKLFF,.,.,TRBV7-9,TRBJ1-4
TGCAGCGTTGAAAGGGCAGGGATCCCTGGCTACACCTTC,CSVERAGIPGYTF,once,.,TRBV29-1,TRBJ1-2
TGTGCCAGCAGCCCGGCAGGGAACTATGGCTACACCTTC,CASSPAGNYGYTF,.,.,TRBV7-9,TRBJ1-2
TGTGCCAGTAGCTCTCCCGCGGGATTTTGGGATAGCAATCAGCCCCAGCATTTT,CASSSPAGFWDSNQPQHF,.,.,TRBV19,TRBJ1-5
TGTGCCAGCAGCCAAGGGGGCGGGACTCCGTACTACAATGAGCAGTTCTTC,CASSQGGGTPYYNEQFF,.,.,TRBV14,TRBJ2-1
TGCGCCAGCGTGACCGGGGGGCAGAAAGATACGCAGTATTTT,CASVTGGQKDTQYF,.,.,TRBV10-1,TRBJ2-3
TGTGCCACCAGCCCCGGACAGGCCTACGAGCAGTACTTC,CATSPGQAYEQYF,.,TRBD1,TRBV24-1,TRBJ2-7
TGCGGCGCCAGGGCATTAAACTATGGCTACACCTTC,CGARALNYGYTF,.,.,TRBV29-1,TRBJ1-2
TGTGCCACCAGCAGCTATAGCGGGAACCAAGAGACCCAGTACTTC,CATSSYSGNQETQYF,.,TRBD2,TRBV15,TRBJ2-5
TGTGCCAGCAGCCCACACATGGGGGCAGCTAATGAAAAACTGTTTTTT,CASSPHMGAANEKLFF,.,.,TRBV2,TRBJ1-4
TGTGCCAGCAGCACCCGGACAGTATTGTATGAGCAGTTCTTC,CASSTRTVLYEQFF,.,.,TRBV11-2,TRBJ2-1
TGTGCCAGCAGCTTATTCGGGGGCGAAAACTCTGGAAACACCATATATTTT,CASSLFGGENSGNTIYF,.,.,TRBV7-6,TRBJ1-3
TGTGCCAGCGGCGGGAGGGCTGGGGGACTCTACGAGCAGTACTTC,CASGGRAGGLYEQYF,.,TRBD2,TRBV6-5,TRBJ2-7
TGTGCCAGCTCCCAGGATTCAGGGGGCGGAACTGAAGCTTTCTTT,CASSQDSGGGTEAFF,.,TRBD1,TRBV18,TRBJ1-1
TGTGCCACCAGTGATTCCGGGAGCTCTCGTGGTGTGCTGTTTTTT,CATSDSGSSRGVLFF,.,.,TRBV24-1,TRBJ2-2
TGTGCCAGCAGTGGGACAGTTTATGGCTACACCTTC,CASSGTVYGYTF,.,TRBD1,TRBV6-2/TRBV6-3,TRBJ1-2
TGTGCCAGCAGCTTAGGCCCGGGAACAAATTCACCCCTCCACTTT,CASSLGPGTNSPLHF,.,.,TRBV7-2,TRBJ1-6
TGTGCCAGCAGCTTGGAGGGGGGACAGGGAAGGGTCTCACCCCTCCACTTT,CASSLEGGQGRVSPLHF,.,TRBD1,TRBV5-4,TRBJ1-6
TGTGCCAGCAGTGACTATCAGGGGCTAGAGCAGTACTTC,CASSDYQGLEQYF,.,.,TRBV2,TRBJ2-7
TGTGCCAGCAGTCCCCAGGACAGCCATAATTCACCCCTCCACTTT,CASSPQDSHNSPLHF,.,.,TRBV6-5,TRBJ1-6
TGTGCCAGTAGTATCCCCGGGAACAACAATGAGCAGTTCTTC,CASSIPGNNNEQFF,.,.,TRBV19,TRBJ2-1
TGTGCCAGCAGTTTATATCCAAGGCTGACAACAAGCAATCAGCCCCAGCATTTT,CASSLYPRLTTSNQPQHF,.,.,TRBV27,TRBJ1-5
TGTGCCAGCAGCTTAGATCGCGGGGAGCAGTTCTTC,CASSLDRGEQFF,.,.,TRBV11-2,TRBJ2-1
TGTGCCAGCAGCCAAGATCCTGGGGTGAGTTACTCCTACGAGCAGTACTTC,CASSQDPGVSYSYEQYF,.,.,TRBV3-1/TRBV3-2,TRBJ2-7
TGTGCCTCACGGATAGGGGGCAGCAGCAATCAGCCCCAGCATTTT,CASRIGGSSNQPQHF,.,TRBD1,TRBV28,TRBJ1-5
TGTGCCAGCAGTCCGCAAGGGCTCCATGGCTACACCTTC,CASSPQGLHGYTF,.,.,TRBV2,TRBJ1-2
TGTGCCAGCAGCTTAAATCGCGTAGCGGGAGGGAGAGGGGATACGCAGTATTTT,CASSLNRVAGGRGDTQYF,.,TRBD2,TRBV7-8,TRBJ2-3
TGCGCCAGCAGCTTCAACTTACACTCTGGGGCCAACGTCCTGACTTTC,CASSFNLHSGANVLTF,.,.,TRBV5-1,TRBJ2-6
TGCGCCAGCAACCGGGCGTATAATGAAAAACTGTTTTTT,CASNRAYNEKLFF,once,.,TRBV10-2,TRBJ1-4
TGTGCCAGTAGTTCCGCGGGACTAGGGGGCCTCGGGGAGCTGTTTTTT,CASSSAGLGGLGELFF,.,.,TRBV19,TRBJ2-2
TGTGCCAGCTCACCGGGGTTGAACACTGAAGCTTTCTTT,CASSPGLNTEAFF,.,.,TRBV18,TRBJ1-1
TGTGCCAGCAGCCTTGGGGGACTCCTCTACGAGCAGTACTTC,CASSLGGLLYEQYF,.,.,TRBV7-9,TRBJ2-7
TGTGCCAGCAATTCAATAACTAGCGGGAGTAACGAGCAGTACTTC,CASNSITSGSNEQYF,.,TRBD2,TRBV6-5,TRBJ2-7
TGTGCCAGCTCCCCGAGGACAGGGACTAATGAAAAACTGTTTTTT,CASSPRTGTNEKLFF,.,TRBD1,TRBV18,TRBJ1-4